These 4 T cell receptor beta chains share one sample of origin, sequenced in a study of CD8+ T cells in alopecia areata. The authors extracted RNA and reverse transcribed it into cDNA as the sequencing template. Only in-frame clones appear in the TCRdb table, and some are missing; sequencing was by immunoSEQ multiplex PCR. Counted here are 100,000 to 150,000 clones, 45% to 65% occurring once; the ten biggest clones make up 4.5% to 5.5%. Sequencing used CD4+ T cells sorted from blood, obtained at week 0. Receptor source: a human donor with alopecia areata.

The chain combines TRBV5-6 with TRBJ2-7, with 7 bases lining up with TRBD1. With 3 bases clipped from V and 4 bases from J, the junction kept 4 bases outside the gene matches. The CDR3 contains 13 residues. The germline gives CDR1 SGHDT, CDR2 YYEEEE. This CDR3 reads CASSYTDRYEQYF. Written as DNA, the CDR3 is TGTGCCAGCAGCTACACGGACAGGTACGAGCAGTACTTC.

The V and J genes are TRBV5-1 and TRBJ2-5; no clear D. The CDR3 consists of 12 residues. Trimming stripped 0 bases from V and 4 bases from J, with 4 bases between. From germline, CDR1 is SGHRS and CDR2 YFSETQ. CDR3 nucleotide sequence: TGCGCCAGCAGCTTGGATGTAGAGACCCAGTACTTC. Translation: CASSLDVETQYF.

This clone was observed a few times. The chain links TRBV19 to TRBJ1-1; no firm D call. Germline-derived CDR1 and CDR2 are LNHDA and SQIVND (reference sequence). V lost 6 bases, J lost 5 bases, and 10 bases lay in between. CDR3 length: 12 amino acids. CDR3 protein: CASSSGPTEAFF. The CDR3 DNA follows: TGTGCCAGTAGCTCGGGCCCGACTGAAGCTTTCTTT.

The chain recombines TRBV7-9 with TRBJ2-4, with D unresolved. Germline V gene sequence: CDR1 SEHNR, CDR2 FQNEAQ (reference sequence). With 4 bases removed from V and 8 bases from J, the gap between germline ends came to 6 bases. The CDR3 consists of 11 residues. The CDR3 DNA reads as TGTGCCAGCAGCTCGATAGACATTCAGTACTTC. It is translated as CASSSIDIQYF.